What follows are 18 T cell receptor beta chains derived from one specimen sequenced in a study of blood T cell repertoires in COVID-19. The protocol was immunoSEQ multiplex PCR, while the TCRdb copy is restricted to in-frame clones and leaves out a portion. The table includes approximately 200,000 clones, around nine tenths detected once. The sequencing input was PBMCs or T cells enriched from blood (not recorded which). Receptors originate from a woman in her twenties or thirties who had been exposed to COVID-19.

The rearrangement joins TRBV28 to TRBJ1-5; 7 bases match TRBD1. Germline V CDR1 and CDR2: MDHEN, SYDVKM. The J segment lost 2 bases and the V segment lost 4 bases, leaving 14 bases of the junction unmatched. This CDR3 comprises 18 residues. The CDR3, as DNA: TGTGCCAGCAGTTATAAGGACAGGTCCCAGTGGGGCAATCAGCCCCAGCATTTT. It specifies CASSYKDRSQWGNQPQHF. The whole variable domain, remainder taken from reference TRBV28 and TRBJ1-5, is DVKVTQSSRYLVKRTGEKVFLECVQDMDHENMFWYRQDPGLGLRLIYFSYDVKMKEKGDIPEGYSVSREKKERFSLILESASTNQTSMYLCASSYKDRSQWGNQPQHFGDGTRLSIL.

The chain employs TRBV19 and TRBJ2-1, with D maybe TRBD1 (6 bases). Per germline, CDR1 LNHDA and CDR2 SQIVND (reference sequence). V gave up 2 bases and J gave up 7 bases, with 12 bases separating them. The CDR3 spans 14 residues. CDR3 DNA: TGTGCCAGTAGTATACAGGGGTTGGGGAATGAGCAGTTCTTC. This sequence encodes CASSIQGLGNEQFF.

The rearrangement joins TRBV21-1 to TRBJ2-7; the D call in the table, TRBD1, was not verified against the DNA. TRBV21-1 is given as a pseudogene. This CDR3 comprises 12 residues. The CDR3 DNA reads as TGTGCCCCAATGAGGGGGTCCTACGAGCAGTACTTC. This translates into CAPMRGSYEQYF.

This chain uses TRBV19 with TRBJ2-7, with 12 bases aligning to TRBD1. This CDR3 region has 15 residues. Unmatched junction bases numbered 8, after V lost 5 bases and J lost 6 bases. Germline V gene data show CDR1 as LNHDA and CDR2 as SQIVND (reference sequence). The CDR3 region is CASSHGDRGLLEQYF. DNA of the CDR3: TGTGCCAGTAGTCACGGGGACAGGGGGCTCCTCGAGCAGTACTTC.

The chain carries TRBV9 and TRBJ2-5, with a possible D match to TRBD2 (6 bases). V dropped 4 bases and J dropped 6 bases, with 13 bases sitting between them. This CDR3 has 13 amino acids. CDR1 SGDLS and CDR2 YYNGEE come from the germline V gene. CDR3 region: CASSPRDSKTQYF. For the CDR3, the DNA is TGTGCCAGCAGCCCCCGGGACTCTAAGACCCAGTACTTC.

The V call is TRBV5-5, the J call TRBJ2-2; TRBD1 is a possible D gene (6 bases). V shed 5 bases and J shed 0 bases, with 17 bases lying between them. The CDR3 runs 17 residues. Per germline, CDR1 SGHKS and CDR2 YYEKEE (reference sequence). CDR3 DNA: TGTGCCAGCAGAGTGCACAAGGGGGTTCCGAACACCGGGGAGCTGTTTTTT. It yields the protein CASRVHKGVPNTGELFF.

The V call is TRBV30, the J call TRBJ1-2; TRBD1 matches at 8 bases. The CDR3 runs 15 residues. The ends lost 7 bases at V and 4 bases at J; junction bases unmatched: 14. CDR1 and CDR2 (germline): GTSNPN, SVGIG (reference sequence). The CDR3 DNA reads TGTGCCTCCCACACCCCGGACAGGGCTGGCTATGGCTACACCTTC. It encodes CASHTPDRAGYGYTF.

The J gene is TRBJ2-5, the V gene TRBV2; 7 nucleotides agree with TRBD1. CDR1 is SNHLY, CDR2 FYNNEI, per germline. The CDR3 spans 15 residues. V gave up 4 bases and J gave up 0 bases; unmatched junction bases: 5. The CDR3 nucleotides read TGTGCCAGCAGTGCGGGACAGACGTACCAAGAGACCCAGTACTTC. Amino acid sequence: CASSAGQTYQETQYF.

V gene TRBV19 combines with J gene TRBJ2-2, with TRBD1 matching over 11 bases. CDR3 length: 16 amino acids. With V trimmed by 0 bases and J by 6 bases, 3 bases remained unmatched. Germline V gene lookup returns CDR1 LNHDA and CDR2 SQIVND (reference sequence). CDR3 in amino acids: CASSIDRTGGAGELFF. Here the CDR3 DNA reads TGTGCCAGTAGTATAGATCGGACAGGGGGCGCCGGGGAGCTGTTTTTT.

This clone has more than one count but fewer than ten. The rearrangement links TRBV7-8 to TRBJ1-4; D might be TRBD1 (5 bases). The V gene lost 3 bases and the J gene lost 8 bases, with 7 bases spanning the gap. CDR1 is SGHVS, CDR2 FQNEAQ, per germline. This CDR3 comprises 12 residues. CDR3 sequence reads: CASSLGLEKLFF. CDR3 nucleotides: TGTGCCAGCAGCTTGGGACTAGAAAAACTGTTTTTT. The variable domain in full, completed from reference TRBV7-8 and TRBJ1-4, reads GAGVSQSPRYKVAKRGQDVALRCDPISGHVSLFWYQQALGQGPEFLTYFQNEAQLDKSGLPSDRFFAERPEGSVSTLKIQRTQQEDSAVYLCASSLGLEKLFFGSGTQLSVL.

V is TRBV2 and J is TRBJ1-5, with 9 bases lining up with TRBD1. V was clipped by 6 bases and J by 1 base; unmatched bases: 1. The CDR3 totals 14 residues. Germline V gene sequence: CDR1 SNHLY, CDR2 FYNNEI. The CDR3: CASRGQGSNQPQHF. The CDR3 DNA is TGTGCCAGCAGGGGACAGGGCAGCAATCAGCCCCAGCATTTT.

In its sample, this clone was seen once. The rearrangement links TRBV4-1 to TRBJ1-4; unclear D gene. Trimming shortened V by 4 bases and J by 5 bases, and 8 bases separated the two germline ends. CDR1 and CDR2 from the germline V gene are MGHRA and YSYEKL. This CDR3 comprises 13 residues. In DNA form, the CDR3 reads TGCGCCAGCAGCCGAGAGACAAATGAAAAACTGTTTTTT. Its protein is CASSRETNEKLFF.

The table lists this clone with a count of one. The CDR3 reads CASSHRVSSGNTIYF. CDR3 bases: TGTGCCAGCAGCCACCGCGTGAGCTCTGGAAACACCATATATTTT. V and J are TRBV3-1 (or the pseudogene TRBV3-2) and TRBJ1-3; no definite D call. There are 15 residues in the CDR3. The germline gives CDR1 LGHDT, CDR2 YNNKEL (reference sequence). V lost 3 bases and J lost 0, with 9 bases in between.

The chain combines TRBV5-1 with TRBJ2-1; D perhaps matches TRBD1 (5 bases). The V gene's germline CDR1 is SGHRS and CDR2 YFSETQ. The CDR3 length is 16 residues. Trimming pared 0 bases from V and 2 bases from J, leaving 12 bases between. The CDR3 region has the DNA TGCGCCAGCAGCTTGGAGGGGCCGTCGGCCTACAATGAGCAGTTCTTC. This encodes CASSLEGPSAYNEQFF.

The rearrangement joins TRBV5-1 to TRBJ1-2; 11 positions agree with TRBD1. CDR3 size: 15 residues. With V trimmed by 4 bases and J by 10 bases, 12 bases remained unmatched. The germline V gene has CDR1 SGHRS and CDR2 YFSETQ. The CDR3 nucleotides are TGCGCCAGCAGCCCCGTTGGACAGGGGGCTCCCCACTACACCTTC. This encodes CASSPVGQGAPHYTF.

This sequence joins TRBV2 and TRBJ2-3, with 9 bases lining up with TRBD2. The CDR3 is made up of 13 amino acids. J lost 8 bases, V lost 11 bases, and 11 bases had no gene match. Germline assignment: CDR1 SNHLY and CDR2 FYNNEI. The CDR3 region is CAGAGGPDFTQYF. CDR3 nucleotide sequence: TGTGCCGGGGCGGGGGGGCCTGACTTTACGCAGTATTTT.

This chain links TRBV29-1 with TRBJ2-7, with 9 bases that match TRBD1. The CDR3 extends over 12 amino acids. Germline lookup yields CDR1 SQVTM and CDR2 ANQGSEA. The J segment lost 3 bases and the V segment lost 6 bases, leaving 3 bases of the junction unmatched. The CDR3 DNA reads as TGCAGCGTAGGGGGACAGGGCTACGAGCAGTACTTC. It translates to CSVGGQGYEQYF.

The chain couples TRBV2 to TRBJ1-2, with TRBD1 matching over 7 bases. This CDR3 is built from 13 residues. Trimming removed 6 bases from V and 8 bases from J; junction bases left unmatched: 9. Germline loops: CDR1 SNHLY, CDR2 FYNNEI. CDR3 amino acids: CASRTDRIIGYTF. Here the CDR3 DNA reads TGTGCCAGCAGGACGGACAGGATCATCGGCTACACCTTC.